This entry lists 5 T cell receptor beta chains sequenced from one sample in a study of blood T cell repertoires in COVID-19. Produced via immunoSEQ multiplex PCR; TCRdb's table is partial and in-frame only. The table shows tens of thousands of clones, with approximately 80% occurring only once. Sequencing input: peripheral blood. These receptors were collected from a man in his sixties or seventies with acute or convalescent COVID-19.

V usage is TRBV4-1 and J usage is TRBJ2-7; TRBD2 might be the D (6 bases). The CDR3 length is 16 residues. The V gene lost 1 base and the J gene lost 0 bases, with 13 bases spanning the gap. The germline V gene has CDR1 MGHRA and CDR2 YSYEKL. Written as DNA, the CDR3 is TGCGCCAGCAGCCAAGGGGGACTTGCCCCCTCCTACGAGCAGTACTTC. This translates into CASSQGGLAPSYEQYF.

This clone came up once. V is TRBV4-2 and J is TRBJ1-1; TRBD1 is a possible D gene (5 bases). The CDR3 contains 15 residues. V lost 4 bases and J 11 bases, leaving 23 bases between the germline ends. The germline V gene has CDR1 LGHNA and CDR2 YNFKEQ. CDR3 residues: CASSLGRDSSREAFF. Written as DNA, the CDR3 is TGTGCCAGCAGCCTGGGGCGGGACTCCAGCCGGGAGGCTTTCTTT.

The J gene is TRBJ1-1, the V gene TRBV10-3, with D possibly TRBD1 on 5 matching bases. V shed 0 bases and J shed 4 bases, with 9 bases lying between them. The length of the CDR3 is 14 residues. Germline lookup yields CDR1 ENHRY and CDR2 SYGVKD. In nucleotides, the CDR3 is TGTGCCATCAGTGAGTCGAACGGGGGCACTGAAGCTTTCTTT. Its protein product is CAISESNGGTEAFF.

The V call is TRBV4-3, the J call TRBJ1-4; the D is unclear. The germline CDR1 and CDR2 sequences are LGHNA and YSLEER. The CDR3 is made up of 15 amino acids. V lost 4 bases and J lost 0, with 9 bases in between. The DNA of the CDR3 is TGCGCCAGCAGCCCGTTTATAGCAACTAATGAAAAACTGTTTTTT. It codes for CASSPFIATNEKLFF.

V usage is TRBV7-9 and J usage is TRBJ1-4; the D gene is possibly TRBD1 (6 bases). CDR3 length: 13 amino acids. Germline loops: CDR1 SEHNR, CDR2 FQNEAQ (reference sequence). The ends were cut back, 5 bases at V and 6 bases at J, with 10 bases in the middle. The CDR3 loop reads CASSPRQDEKLFF. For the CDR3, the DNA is TGTGCCAGCAGCCCTAGACAGGATGAAAAACTGTTTTTT.